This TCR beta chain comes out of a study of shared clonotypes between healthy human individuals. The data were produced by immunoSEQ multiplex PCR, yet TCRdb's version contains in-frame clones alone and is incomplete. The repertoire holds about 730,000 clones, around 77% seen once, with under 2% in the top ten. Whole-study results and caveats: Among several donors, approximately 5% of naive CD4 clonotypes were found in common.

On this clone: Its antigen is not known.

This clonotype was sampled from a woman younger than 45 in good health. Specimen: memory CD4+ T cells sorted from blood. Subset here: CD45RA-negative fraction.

The CDR3 nucleotides read TGTGCCAGCAAAAAGGGATACACTGAAGCTTTCTTT. It yields the protein CASKKGYTEAFF. The chain uses TRBV28 and TRBJ1-1, with unresolved D. This CDR3 contains 12 residues. Germline lookup yields CDR1 MDHEN and CDR2 SYDVKM. V was shortened by 7 bases and J by 3 bases, with 9 bases between the two germline ends.